Included here is one T cell receptor beta chain sequence, with context. This record comes from a study of blood T cell repertoires in COVID-19. Study details: Sites across the United States, Italy and Spain contributed samples from acute and convalescent COVID-19.

TCRdb's table, derived via immunoSEQ multiplex PCR, lists solely in-frame clones and lacks some. The sample consists of 200,000 to 300,000 clones, about 80% of them appearing once. This CDR3 has 15 residues. Germline assignment: CDR1 MDHEN and CDR2 SYDVKM. J was trimmed by 4 bases and V by 4 bases; bases with no gene match: 6. Source material: peripheral blood. The receptor comes from an elderly man with acute or convalescent COVID-19. The J gene is TRBJ2-4, the V gene TRBV28, with TRBD2 matching over 8 bases. The CDR3 loop is CASSSQGTSKNIQYF. The DNA for the CDR3 is TGTGCCAGCAGTTCTCAGGGGACTAGTAAAAACATTCAGTACTTC. Full variable domain (rest looked up from reference TRBV28 and TRBJ2-4): DVKVTQSSRYLVKRTGEKVFLECVQDMDHENMFWYRQDPGLGLRLIYFSYDVKMKEKGDIPEGYSVSREKKERFSLILESASTNQTSMYLCASSSQGTSKNIQYFGAGTRLSVL.